Shown below are 22 T cell receptor beta chains from a single sample sequenced in a study of CD8+ T cells in alopecia areata. Sample treatment: oral pan-JAK inhibitor, 5-10 mg twice daily. cDNA reverse transcribed from extracted RNA served as the sequencing template. Using immunoSEQ multiplex PCR, the repertoire was profiled, and TCRdb retains in-frame clones only, with some absent. The data hold 150,000 to 200,000 clones, with approximately 59% observed a single time. Source: CD4+ T cells sorted from blood, taken at roughly week 58, from a patient treated with tofacitinib. These receptors came from a human donor with alopecia areata.

The chain is built from TRBV5-1 and TRBJ2-3; the D gene is possibly TRBD2 (6 bases). Per the germline V gene, CDR1 is SGHRS and CDR2 is YFSETQ. CDR3 length equals 14 residues. Trimming stripped 3 bases from V and 4 bases from J, with 12 bases between. This chain's CDR3 is CASSWNGGSDTQYF. DNA for the CDR3: TGCGCCAGCAGCTGGAACGGGGGTTCAGATACGCAGTATTTT.

V usage is TRBV10-3 and J usage is TRBJ2-7; D unclear. CDR1 is ENHRY and CDR2 is SYGVKD in the germline V gene. Trimming took 3 bases from V and 6 from J, leaving 6 bases between them. The CDR3 runs 11 residues. The CDR3 region is CAISDWGEQYF. The CDR3 coding sequence is TGTGCCATCAGTGATTGGGGCGAGCAGTACTTC.

J is TRBJ2-5 and V is TRBV29-1; D remains unclear. The CDR3 spans 13 residues. Deletions cut 3 bases from V and 5 bases from J, with 13 bases between. Germline V gene lookup returns CDR1 SQVTM and CDR2 ANQGSEA. The CDR3, as DNA: TGCAGCGTTGACCCTGCGTTCGGTGAGACCCAGTACTTC. Protein: CSVDPAFGETQYF.

The chain employs TRBV20-1 and TRBJ2-6; D gene unclear. Per germline, CDR1 DFQATT and CDR2 SNEGSKA (reference sequence). The CDR3 contains 11 residues. Trimming pared 4 bases from V and 4 bases from J, leaving 2 bases between. CDR3 sequence: CSAKGANVLTF. Written as DNA, the CDR3 is TGCAGTGCTAAGGGGGCCAACGTCCTGACTTTC.

This chain joins TRBV29-1 and TRBJ2-3; D is uncertain. The CDR3 totals 15 residues. Trimming pared 5 bases from V and 4 bases from J, leaving 19 bases between. Germline V CDR1 and CDR2: SQVTM, ANQGSEA. The CDR3, as DNA: TGCAGCGTTTCCCTAGAGAGACTCGTGGCAGATACGCAGTATTTT. It is translated as CSVSLERLVADTQYF.

This chain uses TRBV5-1 with TRBJ1-1; no reliable D call. The length of the CDR3 is 16 residues. The germline V gene has CDR1 SGHRS and CDR2 YFSETQ. V was pared by 0 bases and J by 1 base, with 13 bases between. In DNA form, the CDR3 reads TGCGCCAGCAGCTTGGGAAGACACAATCAGAACACTGAAGCTTTCTTT. Translated: CASSLGRHNQNTEAFF. The full variable domain, completed using reference TRBV5-1 and TRBJ1-1, is KAGVTQTPRYLIKTRGQQVTLSCSPISGHRSVSWYQQTPGQGLQFLFEYFSETQRNKGNFPGRFSGRQFSNSRSEMNVSTLELGDSALYLCASSLGRHNQNTEAFFGQGTRLTVV.

This clone was observed a few times. The V and J genes are TRBV5-6 and TRBJ1-1; unclear D gene. The CDR3 is 14 residues long. V dropped 3 bases and J dropped 3 bases, with 12 bases sitting between them. CDR1 and CDR2 (germline): SGHDT, YYEEEE. This CDR3 reads CASSSRARDTEAFF. In DNA form, the CDR3 reads TGTGCCAGCAGCTCAAGGGCGCGGGACACTGAAGCTTTCTTT.

This chain joins TRBV11-2 and TRBJ2-6; D ambiguous. CDR1 and CDR2 (germline): SGHAT, FQNNGV. This CDR3 contains 15 residues. V gave up 1 base and J gave up 4 bases, with 8 bases separating them. The CDR3 DNA is TGTGCCAGCAGCTTAGCGATAGCCGGGGCCAACGTCCTGACTTTC. As protein: CASSLAIAGANVLTF.

The chain carries TRBV30 and TRBJ1-2; 7 nucleotides match TRBD1. Germline CDR1 reads GTSNPN; CDR2 reads SVGIG (reference sequence). The CDR3 is made up of 13 amino acids. With 4 bases clipped from V and 7 bases from J, the junction kept 9 bases outside the gene matches. In DNA form, the CDR3 reads TGTGCCTGGAAGGGGGACAGCGATGGTGGCTACACCTTC. It is translated as CAWKGDSDGGYTF.

The chain links TRBV19 to TRBJ1-1; D is uncertain. Per the germline V gene, CDR1 is LNHDA and CDR2 is SQIVND (reference sequence). Trimming stripped 7 bases from V and 4 bases from J, with 13 bases between. The CDR3 totals 13 residues. The CDR3 loop is CASTRRGITEAFF. DNA of the CDR3: TGTGCCAGTACTCGTCGGGGAATCACTGAAGCTTTCTTT. Full variable domain (rest looked up from reference TRBV19 and TRBJ1-1): DGGITQSPKYLFRKEGQNVTLSCEQNLNHDAMYWYRQDPGQGLRLIYYSQIVNDFQKGDIAEGYSVSREKKESFPLTVTSAQKNPTAFYLCASTRRGITEAFFGQGTRLTVV.

This clone was detected many times. V usage is TRBV7-4 and J usage is TRBJ2-4; D is perhaps TRBD2 (6 bases). The CDR3 extends over 15 amino acids. The germline CDR1 and CDR2 sequences are SGHVT and SQSDAQ. V lost 3 bases, J lost 2 bases, and 11 bases lay in between. The CDR3 coding sequence is TGTGCCAGCAGCTTGGAGGGGATCCCCAAAAACATTCAGTACTTC. Protein product: CASSLEGIPKNIQYF.

The DNA for the CDR3 is TGTGCCTGGAGTTCAGGATTTACCGGGACTAGCCAGTTCTTC. Translating gives CAWSSGFTGTSQFF. The rearrangement uses TRBV30 and TRBJ2-1; 9 positions agree with TRBD2. This CDR3 contains 14 residues. The junction had 12 bases not matched to a gene; V was cut back by 2 bases and J by 13 bases. The germline gives CDR1 GTSNPN, CDR2 SVGIG (reference sequence).

The chain carries TRBV6-5 and TRBJ1-2; D possibly corresponds to TRBD1 (5 bases). Germline CDR1 MNHEY, CDR2 SVGAGI. Trimming took 0 bases from V and 2 from J, leaving 10 bases between them. The CDR3 length is 15 residues. CDR3 sequence (DNA): TGTGCCAGCAGTTACTCGCCAGGGAGGAACTATGGCTACACCTTC. Protein sequence: CASSYSPGRNYGYTF.

The chain is built from TRBV7-9 and TRBJ1-2, with 9 bases identical to TRBD1. The CDR3 consists of 13 residues. J was trimmed by 6 bases and V by 5 bases; bases with no gene match: 4. Germline CDR1 SEHNR, CDR2 FQNEAQ (reference sequence). The DNA for the CDR3 is TGTGCCAGCAGCACTACAGGGGGCGATGGCTACACCTTC. Translation gives CASSTTGGDGYTF. The full variable domain, rest sourced from reference TRBV7-9 and TRBJ1-2, is DTGVSQNPRHKITKRGQNVTFRCDPISEHNRLYWYRQTLGQGPEFLTYFQNEAQLEKSRLLSDRFSAERPKGSFSTLEIQRTEQGDSAMYLCASSTTGGDGYTFGSGTRLTVV.

The chain employs TRBV18 and TRBJ1-6; no definite D call. The CDR3 is 15 residues long. V gave up 2 bases and J gave up 7 bases, with 12 bases separating them. From germline, CDR1 is KGHSH and CDR2 LQKENI. The CDR3 nucleotides read TGTGCCAGCTCACCAAGGGAGAAATTGAATTCACCCCTCCACTTT. Translating gives CASSPREKLNSPLHF.

The chain uses TRBV28 and TRBJ2-7; maybe TRBD2 (6 bases). CDR1 and CDR2 from the germline V gene are MDHEN and SYDVKM. The ends were cut back, 11 bases at V and 2 bases at J, with 13 bases in the middle. The CDR3 has 12 residues. DNA of the CDR3: TGTGCCTCGGGGGTAGCACCCTACGAGCAGTACTTC. Protein sequence: CASGVAPYEQYF.

This chain joins TRBV29-1 and TRBJ2-1; 11 bases map to TRBD2. The V segment lost 4 bases and the J segment 4 bases; nucleotides outside the gene matches: 9. Germline assignment: CDR1 SQVTM and CDR2 ANQGSEA. The CDR3 runs to 16 residues. CDR3 region: CSVVLRSSGGYNEQFF. The CDR3 DNA reads as TGCAGCGTTGTTCTCCGGTCTAGCGGGGGGTACAATGAGCAGTTCTTC.

CDR3 amino acids: CASTAGRVVETQYF. Here the CDR3 DNA reads TGTGCCAGCACGGCGGGGAGAGTTGTGGAGACCCAGTACTTC. V gene TRBV7-9 combines with J gene TRBJ2-5, with D possibly TRBD2 on 6 matching bases. This CDR3 contains 14 residues. The V and J ends lost 7 bases and 5 bases respectively, with 17 bases between them. Germline V CDR1 and CDR2: SEHNR, FQNEAQ (reference sequence).

V gene TRBV2 combines with J gene TRBJ2-7, with D unclear. The CDR3 loop spans 12 amino acids. Germline V gives CDR1 SNHLY, CDR2 FYNNEI. V dropped 6 bases and J dropped 2 bases, with 8 bases sitting between them. The DNA for the CDR3 is TGTGCCAGCAGCCGCGACACCTACGAGCAGTACTTC. This codes for CASSRDTYEQYF.

The chain combines TRBV27 with TRBJ1-6; possibly TRBD1 for D (6 bases). V was clipped by 5 bases and J by 7 bases, with 15 bases between them. Germline V gives CDR1 MNHEY, CDR2 SMNVEV (reference sequence). The CDR3 runs to 15 residues. The chain's CDR3 is CASSDHRDWNSPLHF. The CDR3 DNA sequence: TGTGCCAGCAGTGACCACAGGGACTGGAATTCACCCCTCCACTTT.

This chain connects TRBV6-5 to TRBJ2-3, with 8 positions matching TRBD2. The CDR3 totals 15 residues. Germline CDR1 is MNHEY and CDR2 is SVGAGI. J was trimmed by 1 base and V by 3 bases; bases with no gene match: 3. CDR3 sequence (DNA): TGTGCCAGCAGTTATGCGGGGGGAGGCACAGATACGCAGTATTTT. Amino acids: CASSYAGGGTDTQYF.

This chain uses TRBV30 with TRBJ1-1, with D unclear. Trimming left V 0 bases short and J 3 bases short, with 8 bases between. The CDR3 is made up of 13 amino acids. Germline lookup yields CDR1 GTSNPN and CDR2 SVGIG (reference sequence). CDR3 region: CAWSVRSDTEAFF. CDR3 in DNA: TGTGCCTGGAGTGTACGATCGGACACTGAAGCTTTCTTT. The full variable domain, in which reference TRBV30 and TRBJ1-1 provide the parts outside the CDR3, is SQTIHQWPATLVQPVGSPLSLECTVEGTSNPNLYWYRQAAGRGLQLLFYSVGIGQISSEVPQNLSASRPQDRQFILSSKKLLLSDSGFYLCAWSVRSDTEAFFGQGTRLTVV.